This T cell receptor beta chain stems from a study of blood T cells in healthy people across ages. Next came a second PCR, run for roughly 6 to 11 cycles, which used a sample-barcoded 5' primer along with a J-beta primer mix. TCRdb called the 5' RACE reads again in MiXCR, with one record for every CDR3 protein. This sample has some 900,000 distinct CDR3 sequences, with under 50% found just once. This clonotype was counted at least ten times. Deletions cut 2 bases from V and 4 bases from J, with 7 bases between. The CDR3 is 13 amino acids. Germline CDR1 reads SEHNR; CDR2 reads FQNEAQ (reference sequence).

The rearrangement joins TRBV7-9 to TRBJ2-3; possibly TRBD2 for D (5 bases). Material for sequencing was blood. The TCR originated in a man under 40 in good health. The CDR3 reads CASSLSGPDTQYF. The CDR3 nucleotides are TGTGCCAGCAGCTTAAGCGGTCCAGATACGCAGTATTTT.